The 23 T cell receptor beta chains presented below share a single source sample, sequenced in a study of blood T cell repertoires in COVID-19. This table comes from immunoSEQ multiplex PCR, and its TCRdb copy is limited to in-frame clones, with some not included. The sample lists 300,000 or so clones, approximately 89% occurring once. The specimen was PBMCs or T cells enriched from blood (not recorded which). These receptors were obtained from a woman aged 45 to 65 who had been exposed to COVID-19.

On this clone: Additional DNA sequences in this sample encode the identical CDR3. The CDR3 sequence: CASSVTGNYGYTF. In nucleotides, the CDR3 is TGTGCCAGCAGCGTCACGGGGAACTATGGCTACACCTTC. The gene calls are TRBV9 and TRBJ1-2; no clear D gene. From germline, CDR1 is SGDLS and CDR2 YYNGEE. V was cut by 2 bases and J by 2 bases, with 7 bases left in between. The CDR3 is 13 residues long.

The DNA for the CDR3 is TGTGCCAGCAGTTTGCCAGGGGGTGTCTACGAGCAGTACTTC. Translated: CASSLPGGVYEQYF. The genes are TRBV28 and TRBJ2-7; 7 nucleotides line up with TRBD1. The CDR3 is 14 amino acids. Germline-derived CDR1 and CDR2 are MDHEN and SYDVKM. Losses at the gene ends were 3 bases for V and 3 bases for J; bases not matched to a gene: 5.

As DNA, the CDR3 is TGTGCCACCAGTGAATGGACAGGGCGGAATCAGCCCCAGCATTTT. This codes for CATSEWTGRNQPQHF. V is TRBV24-1 and J is TRBJ1-5; 8 bases align to TRBD1. This CDR3 has 15 amino acids. Per the germline V gene, CDR1 is KGHDR and CDR2 is SFDVKD. The V gene end was trimmed by 4 bases and the J gene end by 4 bases; junction bases not matched to a gene: 5.

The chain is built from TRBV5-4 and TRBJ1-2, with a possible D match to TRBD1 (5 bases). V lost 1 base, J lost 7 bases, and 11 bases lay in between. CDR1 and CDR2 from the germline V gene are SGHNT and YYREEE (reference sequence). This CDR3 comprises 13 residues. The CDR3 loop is CASSLPGWGGYTF. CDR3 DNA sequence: TGTGCCAGCAGCTTGCCAGGGTGGGGTGGCTACACCTTC. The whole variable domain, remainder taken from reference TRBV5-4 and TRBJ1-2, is ETGVTQSPTHLIKTRGQQVTLRCSSQSGHNTVSWYQQALGQGPQFIFQYYREEENGRGNFPPRFSGLQFPNYSSELNVNALELDDSALYLCASSLPGWGGYTFGSGTRLTVV.

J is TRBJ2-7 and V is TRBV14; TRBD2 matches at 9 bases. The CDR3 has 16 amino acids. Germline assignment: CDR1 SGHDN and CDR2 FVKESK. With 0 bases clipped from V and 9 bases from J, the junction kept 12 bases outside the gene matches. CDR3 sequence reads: CASSQDWASGAVAQYF. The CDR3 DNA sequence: TGTGCCAGCAGCCAAGATTGGGCTAGCGGGGCGGTGGCGCAGTACTTC. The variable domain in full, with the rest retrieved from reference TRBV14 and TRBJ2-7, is EAGVTQFPSHSVIEKGQTVTLRCDPISGHDNLYWYRRVMGKEIKFLLHFVKESKQDESGMPNNRFLAERTGGTYSTLKVQPAELEDSGVYFCASSQDWASGAVAQYFGPGTRLTVT.

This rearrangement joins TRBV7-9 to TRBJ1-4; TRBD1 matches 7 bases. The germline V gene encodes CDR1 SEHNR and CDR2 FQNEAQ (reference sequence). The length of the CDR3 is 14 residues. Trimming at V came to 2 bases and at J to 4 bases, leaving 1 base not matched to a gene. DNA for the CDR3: TGTGCCAGCAGCTTAAGGGACAGTAATGAAAAACTGTTTTTT. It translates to CASSLRDSNEKLFF.

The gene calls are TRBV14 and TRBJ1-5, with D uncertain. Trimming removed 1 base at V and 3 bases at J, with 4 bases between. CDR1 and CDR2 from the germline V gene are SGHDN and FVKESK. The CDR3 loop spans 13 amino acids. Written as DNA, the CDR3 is TGTGCCAGCAGCCAAGCGTACAATCAGCCCCAGCATTTT. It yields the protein CASSQAYNQPQHF.

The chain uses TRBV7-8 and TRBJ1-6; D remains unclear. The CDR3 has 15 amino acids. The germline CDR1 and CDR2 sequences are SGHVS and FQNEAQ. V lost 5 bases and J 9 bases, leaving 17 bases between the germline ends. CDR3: CASSRREGTGSPLHF. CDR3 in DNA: TGTGCCAGCAGCCGCCGCGAGGGCACGGGTTCACCCCTCCACTTT.

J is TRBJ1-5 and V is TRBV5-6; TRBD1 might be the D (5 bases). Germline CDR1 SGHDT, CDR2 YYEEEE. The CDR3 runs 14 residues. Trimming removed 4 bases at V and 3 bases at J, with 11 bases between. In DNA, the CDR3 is TGTGCCAGCAGCAGGGGCTATATCAATCAGCCCCAGCATTTT. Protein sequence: CASSRGYINQPQHF.

The CDR3 loop is CASRPTGGGNEKLFF. The DNA for the CDR3 is TGTGCCAGCAGACCCACAGGGGGCGGAAATGAAAAACTGTTTTTT. J is TRBJ1-4 and V is TRBV2, with 9 bases matching TRBD1. Per germline, CDR1 SNHLY and CDR2 FYNNEI. This CDR3 has 15 amino acids. V was pared by 6 bases and J by 5 bases, with 7 bases of the junction left unmatched. The full variable domain, completed using reference TRBV2 and TRBJ1-4, is EPEVTQTPSHQVTQMGQEVILRCVPISNHLYFYWYRQILGQKVEFLVSFYNNEISEKSEIFDDQFSVERPDGSNFTLKIRSTKLEDSAMYFCASRPTGGGNEKLFFGSGTQLSVL.

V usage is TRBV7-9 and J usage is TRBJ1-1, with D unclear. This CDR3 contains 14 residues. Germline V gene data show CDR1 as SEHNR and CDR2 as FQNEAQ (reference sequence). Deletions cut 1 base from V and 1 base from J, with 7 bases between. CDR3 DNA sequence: TGTGCCAGCAGCTTAGTGTACTCGAACACTGAAGCTTTCTTT. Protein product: CASSLVYSNTEAFF.

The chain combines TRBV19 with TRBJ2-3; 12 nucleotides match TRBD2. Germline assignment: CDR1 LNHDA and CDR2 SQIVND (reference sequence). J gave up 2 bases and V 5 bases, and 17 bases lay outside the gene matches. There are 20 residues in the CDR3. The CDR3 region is CASSARLAGGPFAFTDTQYF. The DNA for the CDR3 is TGTGCCAGTAGTGCTAGGCTAGCGGGGGGGCCATTCGCCTTCACAGATACGCAGTATTTT.

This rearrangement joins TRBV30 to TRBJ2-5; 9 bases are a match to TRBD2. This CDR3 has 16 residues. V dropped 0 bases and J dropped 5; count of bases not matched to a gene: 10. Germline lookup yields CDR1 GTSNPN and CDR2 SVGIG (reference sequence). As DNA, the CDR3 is TGTGCCTGGAGTGTACTCCCTAGCGGGGCTTTCGAGACCCAGTACTTC. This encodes CAWSVLPSGAFETQYF.

This CDR3 reads CASSELLKSSYEQYF. The CDR3 DNA reads as TGTGCCAGCAGTGAGCTCCTTAAGAGCTCCTACGAGCAGTACTTC. J is TRBJ2-7 and V is TRBV6-1, with D unresolved. The V end was cut by 3 bases, the J end by 0 bases, with 12 bases between. This CDR3 is 15 amino acids long. The germline V gene has CDR1 MNHNS and CDR2 SASEGT.

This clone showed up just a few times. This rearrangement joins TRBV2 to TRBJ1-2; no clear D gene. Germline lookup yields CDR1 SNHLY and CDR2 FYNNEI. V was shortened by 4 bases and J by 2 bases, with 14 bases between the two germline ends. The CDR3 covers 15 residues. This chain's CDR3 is CASSVEANPNYGYTF. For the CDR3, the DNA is TGTGCCAGCAGTGTTGAGGCCAACCCAAACTATGGCTACACCTTC.

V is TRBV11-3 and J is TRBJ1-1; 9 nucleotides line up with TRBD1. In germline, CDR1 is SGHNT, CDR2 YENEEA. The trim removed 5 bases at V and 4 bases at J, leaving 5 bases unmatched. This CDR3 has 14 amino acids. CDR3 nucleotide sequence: TGTGCCAGCAGCCCACAGGGGGCAGGCACTGAAGCTTTCTTT. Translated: CASSPQGAGTEAFF.

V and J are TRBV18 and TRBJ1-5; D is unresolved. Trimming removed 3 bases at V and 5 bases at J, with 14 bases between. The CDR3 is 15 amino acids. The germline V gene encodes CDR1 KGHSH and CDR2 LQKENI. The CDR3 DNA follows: TGTGCCAGCTCACCCGGGGAGACCCAGGATCAGCCCCAGCATTTT. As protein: CASSPGETQDQPQHF.

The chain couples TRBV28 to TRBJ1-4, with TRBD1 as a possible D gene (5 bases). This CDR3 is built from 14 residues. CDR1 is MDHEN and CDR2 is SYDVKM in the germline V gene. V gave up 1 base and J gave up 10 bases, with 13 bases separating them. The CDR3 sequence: CASSLSQGEGKLFF. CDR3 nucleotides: TGTGCCAGCAGTTTATCACAAGGGGAGGGAAAACTGTTTTTT.

The CDR3 protein is CASSPPTNTGELFF. In DNA, the CDR3 is TGTGCCAGCAGCCCTCCGACAAACACCGGGGAGCTGTTTTTT. The genes are TRBV11-3 and TRBJ2-2; no definite D call. Trimming cost V 5 bases and J 2 bases, with 9 bases left between them. Per germline, CDR1 SGHNT and CDR2 YENEEA. The CDR3 length is 14 residues.

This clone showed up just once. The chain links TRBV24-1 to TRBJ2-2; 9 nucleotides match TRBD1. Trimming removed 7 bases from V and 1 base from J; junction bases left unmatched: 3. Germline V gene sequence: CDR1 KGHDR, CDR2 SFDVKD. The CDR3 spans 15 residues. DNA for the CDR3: TGTGCCACCAGGGAGGACAGGGGGAACACCGGGGAGCTGTTTTTT. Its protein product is CATREDRGNTGELFF.

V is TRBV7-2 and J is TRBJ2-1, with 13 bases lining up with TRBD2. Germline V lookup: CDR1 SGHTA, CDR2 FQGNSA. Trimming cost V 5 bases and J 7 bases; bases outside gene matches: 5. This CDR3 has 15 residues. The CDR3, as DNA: TGTGCCAGCAGCGCGGGACTAGCGGGGAAAAATGAGCAGTTCTTC. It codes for CASSAGLAGKNEQFF.

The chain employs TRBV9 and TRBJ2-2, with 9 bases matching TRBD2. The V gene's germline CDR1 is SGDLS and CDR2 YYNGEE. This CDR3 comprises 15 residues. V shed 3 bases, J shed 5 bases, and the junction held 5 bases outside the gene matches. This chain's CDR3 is CASSGELAGTGELFF. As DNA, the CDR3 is TGTGCCAGCAGCGGCGAACTAGCGGGTACCGGGGAGCTGTTTTTT.

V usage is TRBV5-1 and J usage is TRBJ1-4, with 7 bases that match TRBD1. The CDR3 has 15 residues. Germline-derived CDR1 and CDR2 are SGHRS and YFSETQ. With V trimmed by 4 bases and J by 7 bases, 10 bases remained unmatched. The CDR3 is CASSDSGTVGEKLFF. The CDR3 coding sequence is TGCGCCAGCAGCGACTCCGGGACAGTCGGTGAAAAACTGTTTTTT.